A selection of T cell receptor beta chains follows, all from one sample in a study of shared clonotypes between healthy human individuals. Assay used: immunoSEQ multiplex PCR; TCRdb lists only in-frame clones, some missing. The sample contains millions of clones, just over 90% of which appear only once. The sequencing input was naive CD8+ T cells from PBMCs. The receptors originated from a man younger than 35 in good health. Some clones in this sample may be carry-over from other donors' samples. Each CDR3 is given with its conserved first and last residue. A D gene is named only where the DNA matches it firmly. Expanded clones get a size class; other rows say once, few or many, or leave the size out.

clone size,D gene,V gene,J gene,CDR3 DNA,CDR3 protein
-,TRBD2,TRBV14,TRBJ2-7,TGTGCCAGCAGCCAAGATTGGGCGGGGGGGCCATCCTACGAGCAGTACTTC,CASSQDWAGGPSYEQYF
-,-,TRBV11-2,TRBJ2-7,TGTGCCAGCAGAACAGAGGGGCACCGAGAGCAGTACTTC,CASRTEGHREQYF
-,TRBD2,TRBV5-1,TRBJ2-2,TGCGCCAGCAGCCCTTTGCGGGAGTACACCGGGGAGCTGTTTTTT,CASSPLREYTGELFF
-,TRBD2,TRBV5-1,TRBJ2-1,TGCGCCAGCAGCTTGGCGATAGCGGGAGGACCCGAGCAGTTCTTC,CASSLAIAGGPEQFF
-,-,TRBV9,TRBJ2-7,TGTGCCAGCAGCGTAGGATCGGGCAGGTCCTACGAGCAGTACTTC,CASSVGSGRSYEQYF
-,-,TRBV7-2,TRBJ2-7,TGTGCCAGCAGCTTTAACAGGGTGTACGAGCAGTACTTC,CASSFNRVYEQYF
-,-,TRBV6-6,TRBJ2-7,TGTGCCAGCAGTTACTCGTCCCCTTACGAGCAGTACTTC,CASSYSSPYEQYF
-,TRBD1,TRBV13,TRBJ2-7,TGTGCCAGCAGCTTATTACCGGGACAGGGCATCTACGAGCAGTACTTC,CASSLLPGQGIYEQYF
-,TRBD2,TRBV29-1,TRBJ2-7,TGCAGCGTGGGGGGACTAGCTAACGAGCAGTACTTC,CSVGGLANEQYF
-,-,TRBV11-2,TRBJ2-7,TGTGCCAGCAGCCACGAAAGGGGTCCCTACGAGCAGTACTTC,CASSHERGPYEQYF
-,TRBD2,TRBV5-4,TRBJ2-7,TGTGCCAGCAGCTTCTGGGCTAGCGGCTCCTACGAGCAGTACTTC,CASSFWASGSYEQYF
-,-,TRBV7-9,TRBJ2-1,TGTGCCAGCAGCTTTGGGACAGAGCAGTTCTTC,CASSFGTEQFF
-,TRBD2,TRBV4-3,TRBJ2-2,TGCGCCAGCAGCCCAATGCGAGGACTAGCTGTGAACACCGGGGAGCTGTTTTTT,CASSPMRGLAVNTGELFF
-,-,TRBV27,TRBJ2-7,TGTGCCAGCAGTCCCTCGTGGAGGGGTTACGAGCAGTACTTC,CASSPSWRGYEQYF
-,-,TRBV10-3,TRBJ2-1,TGTGCCATCAGTGAGGGTAATGAGCAGTTCTTC,CAISEGNEQFF
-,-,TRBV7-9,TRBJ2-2,TGTGCCAGCAGCCAACGAAAGGGGGAGCTGTTTTTT,CASSQRKGELFF
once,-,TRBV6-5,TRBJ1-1,TGTGCCAGCAGTTACCGTGGAGGGGCCACTGAAGCTTTCTTT,CASSYRGGATEAFF
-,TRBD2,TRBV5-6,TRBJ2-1,TGTGCCAGCAGCTTGGGAGCGGGAGTTGAGCAGTTCTTC,CASSLGAGVEQFF
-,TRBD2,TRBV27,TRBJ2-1,TGTGCCAGCAGTTTAATTGGTCGGCTAGCGGGATCCGGGGGGGACAATGAGCAGTTCTTC,CASSLIGRLAGSGGDNEQFF
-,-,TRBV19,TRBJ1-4,TGTGCCAGTAGTATAAGGGCAGCCTATGCAACTAATGAAAAACTGTTTTTT,CASSIRAAYATNEKLFF
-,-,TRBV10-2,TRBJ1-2,TGCGCCAGCAGGAGCGGGCGGGTGGGGGGCTCCTATGGCTACACCTTC,CASRSGRVGGSYGYTF
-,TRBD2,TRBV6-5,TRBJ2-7,TGTGCCAGCAGGGGTCTAGCGGCCTACGAGCAGTACTTC,CASRGLAAYEQYF
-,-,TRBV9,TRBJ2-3,TGTGCCAGCAGCGTAATATTAGGGGGGGAGGCAGATACGCAGTATTTT,CASSVILGGEADTQYF
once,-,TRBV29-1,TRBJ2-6,TGCAGCGTTGAGGAGTGGGTCTCTAGCTCTGGGGCCAACGTCCTGACTTTC,CSVEEWVSSSGANVLTF
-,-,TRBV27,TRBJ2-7,TGTGCCAGCAGTTTGCCGGGACACCCCTACGAGCAGTACTTC,CASSLPGHPYEQYF
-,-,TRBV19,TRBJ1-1,TGTGCCAGTACCCCCGGCCGGGAGAATTTGAACACTGAAGCTTTCTTT,CASTPGRENLNTEAFF
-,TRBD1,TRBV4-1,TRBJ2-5,TGCGCCAGCAGCCAAGTAGGACAGGGAGGCGAGACCCAGTACTTC,CASSQVGQGGETQYF
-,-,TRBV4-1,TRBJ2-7,TGCGCCAGCAGCTCAGGGGGAGAGGGGACTCGACCCTACGAGCAGTACTTC,CASSSGGEGTRPYEQYF
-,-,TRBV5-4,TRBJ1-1,TGTGCCAGCAGCTTGGGAGCGGGCACTGAAGCTTTCTTT,CASSLGAGTEAFF
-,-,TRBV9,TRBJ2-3,TGTGCCAGCAGCGTAGAAGATGCACTGGGCACAGATACGCAGTATTTT,CASSVEDALGTDTQYF
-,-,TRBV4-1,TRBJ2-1,TGCGCCAGCAGCCAAACTAGTTTAGAGCAGTTCTTC,CASSQTSLEQFF
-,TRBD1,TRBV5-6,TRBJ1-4,TGTGCCAGCAGCAAGGACAGGGGCCCTAATGAAAAACTGTTTTTT,CASSKDRGPNEKLFF
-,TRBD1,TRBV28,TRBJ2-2,TGTGCCAGCAGTAGTAGCCGGGACAGCAATTTGAACACCGGGGAGCTGTTTTTT,CASSSSRDSNLNTGELFF
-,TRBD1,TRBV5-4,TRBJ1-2,TGTGCCAGCAGCTTTAGAGGGGGCGGCGGCTATGGCTACACCTTC,CASSFRGGGGYGYTF
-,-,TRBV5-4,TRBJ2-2,TGTGCCAGCAGCAGGGGCCCCGGACCCGGGGAGCTGTTTTTT,CASSRGPGPGELFF
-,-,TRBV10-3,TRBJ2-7,TGTGCCATCAACGACCCCAGGAACCCCTACGAGCAGTACTTC,CAINDPRNPYEQYF
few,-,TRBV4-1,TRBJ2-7,TGCGCCAGCAGCCCCGTTGAGAAAGGGAGCGAGCAGTACTTC,CASSPVEKGSEQYF
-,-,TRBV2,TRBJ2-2,TGTGCCAGCACCCCCCTGGGGGGCGGGGAGCTGTTTTTT,CASTPLGGGELFF
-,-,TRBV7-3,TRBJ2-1,TGTGCCAGCAGCTGGGAAATCGACAATGAGCAGTTCTTC,CASSWEIDNEQFF
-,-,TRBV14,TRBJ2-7,TGTGCCAGCAGCCTCCGTTACGTCGACGAGCAGTACTTC,CASSLRYVDEQYF
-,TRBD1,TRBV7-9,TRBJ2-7,TGTGCCAGCAGCTTAAGGGACAGTGAGGGCTCCTACGAGCAGTACTTC,CASSLRDSEGSYEQYF
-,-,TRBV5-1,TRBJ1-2,TGCGCCAGCAGCTTTAATGGGGTAGGAAACTATGGCTACACCTTC,CASSFNGVGNYGYTF
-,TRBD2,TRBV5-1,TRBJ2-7,TGCGCCAGCAGAGCCCCCACTAGCGAAAAATACGAGCAGTACTTC,CASRAPTSEKYEQYF
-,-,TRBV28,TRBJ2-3,TGTGCCAGCAGTTTCTCGTCCTCAGATACGCAGTATTTT,CASSFSSSDTQYF